Listed below are T cell receptor beta chains from one sample, sequenced in a study of sequential checkpoint blockade in melanoma. Profiling relied on immunoSEQ multiplex PCR, and the TCRdb table lists in-frame clones only, not all of them. Of approximately 21,000 clones detected, about 81% appear once; the ten largest clones hold roughly 34%. The sequencing here drew on CD8+ T cells sorted from blood (inferred from file names), taken from a patient given nivolumab and ipilimumab in sequence. The receptors shown here come from a human donor with melanoma. The CDR3 runs from the conserved cysteine through the conserved F or W. A D gene is named only where the DNA matches it firmly. Rows may omit the clone size; those that give it use once, few, many or a size class.

TRBJ1-5 once NA TRBV5-6 15 CASSLAWDINQPQHF TGTGCCAGCAGCTTGGCCTGGGACATCAATCAGCCCCAGCATTTT
TRBJ2-7 few NA TRBV7-9 14 CASSSRARDYEQYF TGTGCCAGCAGCTCAAGGGCCAGGGACTACGAGCAGTACTTC
TRBJ2-7 NA NA TRBV7-9 16 CASSLGGGTALDEQYF TGTGCCAGCAGCTTAGGAGGCGGGACAGCCCTTGACGAGCAGTACTTC
TRBJ2-7 NA TRBD2 TRBV28 15 CASSLGLAGENEQYF TGTGCCAGCAGTTTAGGACTAGCGGGAGAGAATGAGCAGTACTTC
TRBJ2-5 NA NA TRBV27 13 CASSPRQSPPQYF TGTGCCAGCAGCCCCCGACAGTCCCCCCCGCAGTACTTC
TRBJ2-7 NA TRBD2 TRBV7-9 17 CASSLDRFSGMSYEQYF TGTGCCAGCAGCTTAGATAGGTTTAGCGGGATGAGTTACGAGCAGTACTTC
TRBJ2-7 once NA TRBV5-8 13 CASSLRGGYEQYF TGTGCCAGCAGCTTAAGAGGGGGATACGAGCAGTACTTC
TRBJ2-7 few NA TRBV15 14 CATSRDGEASEQYF TGTGCCACCAGCAGAGATGGGGAGGCGTCCGAGCAGTACTTC
TRBJ1-5 NA NA TRBV7-9 16 CASSSDSHYSNQPQHF TGTGCCAGCAGCTCGGACAGTCACTATAGCAATCAGCCCCAGCATTTT
TRBJ2-7 NA TRBD2 TRBV6-6 16 CASSRGLAGPSYEQYF TGTGCCAGCAGCCGGGGACTAGCGGGGCCGTCCTACGAGCAGTACTTC
TRBJ1-2 NA NA TRBV5-6 15 CASSLWGRNNYGYTF TGTGCCAGCAGCTTGTGGGGCAGGAACAACTATGGCTACACCTTC
TRBJ2-7 once TRBD1 TRBV28 13 CASSDRDPYEQYF TGTGCCAGCTCGGACAGGGACCCCTACGAGCAGTACTTC
TRBJ1-5 NA NA TRBV19 15 CASSMAGSGNQPQHF TGTGCCAGTAGTATGGCAGGGTCTGGCAATCAGCCCCAGCATTTT
TRBJ2-1 few NA TRBV27 12 CASRHNVNEQFF TGTGCCAGCAGACATAACGTCAATGAGCAGTTCTTC
TRBJ2-7 NA TRBD2 TRBV7-6 17 CASSRATGGTSLDEQYF TGTGCCAGCAGCCGGGCGACGGGGGGAACGTCCCTGGACGAGCAGTACTTC
TRBJ1-2 NA NA TRBV10-3 16 CAISYGRQDGLVGYTF TGTGCCATCAGCTACGGGAGGCAGGATGGCCTCGTTGGCTACACCTTC
TRBJ1-1 NA NA TRBV27 15 CASTLTGNMNTEAFF TGTGCCAGCACCCTGACGGGTAACATGAACACTGAAGCTTTCTTT
TRBJ1-2 NA TRBD1 TRBV5-1 16 CASSPGTGEIYDGYTF TGCGCCAGCAGCCCCGGGACAGGGGAGATTTACGATGGCTACACCTTC
TRBJ2-7 NA TRBD2 TRBV28 13 CASSLSSGYEQYF TGTGCCAGCAGTTTATCTAGCGGGTACGAGCAGTACTTC
TRBJ1-4 NA NA TRBV7-9 15 CASSWTFATNEKLFF TGTGCCAGCAGCTGGACATTTGCAACTAATGAAAAACTGTTTTTT
TRBJ1-2 NA NA TRBV6-5 13 CASSYSSGIGYTF TGTGCCAGCAGTTACTCATCGGGGATCGGCTACACCTTC
TRBJ2-7 few NA TRBV28 15 CASSLLGGSLYEQYF TGTGCCAGCAGTTTATTAGGCGGGTCCCTCTACGAGCAGTACTTC
TRBJ2-7 NA TRBD1 TRBV19 16 CASSNIPGQGNYEQYF TGTGCCAGTAGCAACATTCCCGGACAGGGGAACTACGAGCAGTACTTC
TRBJ2-7 NA TRBD1 TRBV7-8 15 CASSGTGGDSYEQYF TGTGCCAGCAGCGGGACAGGGGGCGACTCCTACGAGCAGTACTTC
TRBJ1-2 NA NA TRBV7-9 14 CASSLGRGGGGYTF TGTGCCAGCAGCTTGGGTCGGGGGGGAGGTGGCTACACCTTC
TRBJ1-4 NA TRBD1 TRBV19 14 CASNERGRGEKLFF TGTGCCAGTAATGAAAGGGGGCGCGGTGAAAAACTGTTTTTT
TRBJ1-2 NA TRBD1 TRBV6-5 15 CASSYSGRGSDGYTF TGTGCCAGCAGTTACTCGGGCAGGGGGTCGGATGGCTACACCTTC
TRBJ1-6 NA NA TRBV13 21 CASSLRDMSGAPHGYNSPLHF TGTGCCAGCAGCTTACGTGATATGTCAGGGGCTCCCCACGGGTATAATTCACCCCTCCACTTT
TRBJ1-1 medium-sized NA TRBV28 12 CASSLNQAEAFF TGTGCCAGCAGTTTGAACCAGGCTGAAGCTTTCTTT
TRBJ2-7 NA TRBD2 TRBV19 15 CASSKTSGAPMQQYF TGTGCCAGTAGTAAGACTAGCGGGGCCCCGATGCAGCAGTACTTC
TRBJ2-7 NA TRBD2 TRBV28 15 CASNLDGTILDEQYF TGTGCCAGCAACCTTGACGGGACTATACTCGACGAGCAGTACTTC
TRBJ2-7 once NA TRBV29-1 16 CSVEDPRAGSSYEQYF TGCAGCGTTGAAGATCCTAGGGCGGGAAGCTCCTACGAGCAGTACTTC
TRBJ2-7 NA NA TRBV5-8 14 CASSSTTGTYEQYF TGTGCCAGCAGCTCAACGACAGGCACCTACGAGCAGTACTTC
TRBJ1-6 NA TRBD1 TRBV6-6 16 CASSYWIRDRVMSLHF TGTGCCAGCAGTTACTGGATCCGGGACAGGGTAATGTCCCTCCACTTT
TRBJ2-7 NA TRBD2 TRBV27 15 CASSPGLALAGEQYF TGTGCCAGCAGCCCGGGACTAGCGCTCGCGGGGGAGCAGTACTTC
TRBJ2-7 NA NA TRBV27 14 CASSPWSRAYEQYF TGTGCCAGCAGTCCCTGGAGTCGGGCCTACGAGCAGTACTTC
TRBJ2-7 NA TRBD1 TRBV28 13 CASRPAQGLEQYF TGTGCCAGCAGGCCCGCACAGGGGCTCGAGCAGTACTTC
TRBJ1-3 NA NA TRBV28 14 CASSIQGSGNTIYF TGTGCCAGCAGTATACAGGGCTCCGGAAACACCATATATTTT
TRBJ2-7 NA NA TRBV30 12 CAWRGATYEQYF TGTGCCTGGCGGGGGGCAACCTACGAGCAGTACTTC
TRBJ1-1 NA TRBD1 TRBV25-1 18 CASSGTYRGTRPDLAAFF TGTGCCAGCAGTGGAACGTACAGGGGCACCCGGCCGGACTTGGCAGCTTTCTTT
TRBJ1-1 NA NA TRBV19 14 CASSIRDRNAEAFF TGTGCCAGTAGTATAAGAGACAGGAACGCTGAAGCTTTCTTT
TRBJ1-2 NA TRBD1 TRBV9 13 CASSVGTGSGYTF TGTGCCAGCAGTGTCGGGACAGGGAGCGGCTACACCTTC
TRBJ1-1 NA TRBD1 TRBV6-5 14 CASRVQGAATEAFF TGTGCCAGCAGAGTACAGGGGGCTGCCACTGAAGCTTTCTTT
TRBJ2-7 NA NA TRBV4-2 14 CASSQAKNSYEQYF TGTGCCAGCAGCCAAGCCAAAAACTCCTACGAGCAGTACTTC
TRBJ2-7 NA NA TRBV27 14 CASSLLATGYEQYF TGTGCCAGCAGTTTACTAGCGACCGGCTACGAGCAGTACTTC
TRBJ1-4 NA TRBD1 TRBV6-5 14 CASSPGQSNEKLFF TGTGCCAGCAGCCCGGGACAGTCTAATGAAAAACTGTTTTTT
TRBJ2-7 NA NA TRBV5-8 14 CASSFRGRTYEQYF TGTGCCAGCAGCTTCAGGGGCCGAACCTACGAGCAGTACTTC
TRBJ1-1 NA TRBD1 TRBV7-9 15 CASSLIGQGDTEAFF TGTGCCAGCAGCTTAATCGGACAGGGAGACACTGAAGCTTTCTTT
TRBJ1-1 NA TRBD1 TRBV11-2 12 CASSLTGTEAFF TGTGCCAGCAGCTTGACAGGGACTGAAGCTTTCTTT
TRBJ2-2 NA TRBD2 TRBV19 14 CASFKREGTGELFF TGTGCCAGTTTCAAGCGGGAGGGTACCGGGGAGCTGTTTTTT
TRBJ1-5 NA NA TRBV9 12 CASGRGSQPQHF TGTGCCAGCGGAAGAGGGAGTCAGCCCCAGCATTTT
TRBJ2-7 NA NA TRBV7-8 15 CASSLGAGEAYEQYF TGTGCCAGCAGCTTAGGCGCAGGGGAAGCCTACGAGCAGTACTTC
TRBJ2-7 NA TRBD2 TRBV19 15 CASSGTSGASYEQYF TGTGCCAGTTCCGGGACTAGCGGCGCCTCCTACGAGCAGTACTTC
TRBJ1-2 NA TRBD1 TRBV9 17 CASSLTETGDVAYGYTF TGTGCCAGCAGCCTTACCGAAACAGGGGACGTTGCCTATGGCTACACCTTC
TRBJ2-7 NA TRBD2 TRBV6-6 16 CASSYSGLAGANEQYF TGTGCCAGCAGTTACTCGGGTCTAGCGGGAGCAAACGAGCAGTACTTC
TRBJ2-7 once TRBD2 TRBV5-6 14 CASSFLADSYEQYF TGTGCCAGCAGCTTTCTAGCGGACTCCTACGAGCAGTACTTC
TRBJ2-1 NA NA TRBV7-2 15 CASSFFTNAQSEQFF TGTGCCAGCAGCTTCTTCACTAATGCCCAATCTGAGCAGTTCTTC
TRBJ2-7 NA NA TRBV28 14 CASSNRGTVYEQYF TGTGCCAGCAGTAATAGGGGGACGGTCTACGAGCAGTACTTC
TRBJ2-7 NA NA TRBV6-6 15 CASSYSGLPTYEQYF TGTGCCAGCAGTTACTCGGGACTTCCTACCTACGAGCAGTACTTC